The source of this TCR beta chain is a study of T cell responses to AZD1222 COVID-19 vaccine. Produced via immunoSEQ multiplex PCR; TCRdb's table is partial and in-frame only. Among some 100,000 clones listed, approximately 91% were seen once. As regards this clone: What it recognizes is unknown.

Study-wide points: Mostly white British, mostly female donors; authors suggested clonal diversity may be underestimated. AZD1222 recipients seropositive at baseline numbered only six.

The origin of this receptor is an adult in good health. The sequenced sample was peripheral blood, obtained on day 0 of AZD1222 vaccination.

CDR3 protein: CASSYWDSPRETQYF. DNA for the CDR3: TGTGCCAGCAGCTACTGGGACAGCCCTCGGGAGACCCAGTACTTC. The chain is built from TRBV7-9 and TRBJ2-5; 7 nucleotides agree with TRBD1. The V segment lost 4 bases and the J segment 5 bases; nucleotides outside the gene matches: 10. The CDR3 is made up of 15 amino acids. The germline V gene has CDR1 SEHNR and CDR2 FQNEAQ (reference sequence).